This T cell receptor beta chain was profiled in a study of radiotherapy plus CTLA-4 blockade in lung cancer. CDR1 is SEHNR and CDR2 is FQNEAQ in the germline V gene (reference sequence). The CDR3 sequence is 16 residues long. V was pared by 5 bases and J by 4 bases, with 18 bases between. TCRdb's table, derived via immunoSEQ multiplex PCR, lists solely in-frame clones and lacks some. The sample shows 30,000 to 45,000 clones, 72% of them seen only once. The source of this sequence is a human donor with non-small cell lung cancer who had stable disease on radiotherapy plus ipilimumab. The chain couples TRBV7-9 to TRBJ1-3; possibly TRBD1 for D (6 bases). The sequencing here drew on peripheral blood, taken from a patient treated with radiotherapy plus ipilimumab. The CDR3 sequence is CASSEDSPGFGNTIYF. CDR3 sequence (DNA): TGTGCCAGCAGCGAGGACAGTCCCGGTTTCGGAAACACCATATATTTT.